Described below is a single T cell receptor beta chain sequence and its context. No antigen is known for it. The data were produced by immunoSEQ multiplex PCR, yet TCRdb's version contains in-frame clones alone and is incomplete. Of more than 550,000 clones in the sample, under 95% were seen once. These data are taken from a study of shared clonotypes between healthy human individuals. Study-wide points: It was expected that sequencing depth would affect clonotype sharing among donors.

Naive CD8 isolation took CD45RO-negative cells positively selected for CCR7 and excluded terminally differentiated effector memory CD45RA+ cells. The source material was naive CD8+ T cells sorted from blood. The clonotype originates from a man aged 25 to 40 in good health.

The CDR3 loop is CASSDRDNYGYTF. DNA for the CDR3: TGTGCCAGCAGTGACAGGGATAACTATGGCTACACCTTC. The rearrangement joins TRBV2 to TRBJ1-2; possibly TRBD1 for D (5 bases). Between the trimmed V and J ends, which lost 3 bases and 1 base, there was a span of 6 bases. The CDR3 is 13 amino acids. Germline lookup yields CDR1 SNHLY and CDR2 FYNNEI.